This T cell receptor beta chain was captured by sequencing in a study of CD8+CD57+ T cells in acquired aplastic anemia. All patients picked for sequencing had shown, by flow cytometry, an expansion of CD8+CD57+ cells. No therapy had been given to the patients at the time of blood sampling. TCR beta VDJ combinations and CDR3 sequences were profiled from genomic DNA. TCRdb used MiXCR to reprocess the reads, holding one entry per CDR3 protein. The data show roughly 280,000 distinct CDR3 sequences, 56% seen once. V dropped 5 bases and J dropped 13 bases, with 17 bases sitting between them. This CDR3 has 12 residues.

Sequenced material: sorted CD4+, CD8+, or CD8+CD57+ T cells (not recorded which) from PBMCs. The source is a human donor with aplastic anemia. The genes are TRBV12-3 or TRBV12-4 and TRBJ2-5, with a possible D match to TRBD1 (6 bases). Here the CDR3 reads CASSPDSMHPYF. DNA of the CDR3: TGTGCCAGCAGTCCGGACAGTATGCATCCGTACTTC.